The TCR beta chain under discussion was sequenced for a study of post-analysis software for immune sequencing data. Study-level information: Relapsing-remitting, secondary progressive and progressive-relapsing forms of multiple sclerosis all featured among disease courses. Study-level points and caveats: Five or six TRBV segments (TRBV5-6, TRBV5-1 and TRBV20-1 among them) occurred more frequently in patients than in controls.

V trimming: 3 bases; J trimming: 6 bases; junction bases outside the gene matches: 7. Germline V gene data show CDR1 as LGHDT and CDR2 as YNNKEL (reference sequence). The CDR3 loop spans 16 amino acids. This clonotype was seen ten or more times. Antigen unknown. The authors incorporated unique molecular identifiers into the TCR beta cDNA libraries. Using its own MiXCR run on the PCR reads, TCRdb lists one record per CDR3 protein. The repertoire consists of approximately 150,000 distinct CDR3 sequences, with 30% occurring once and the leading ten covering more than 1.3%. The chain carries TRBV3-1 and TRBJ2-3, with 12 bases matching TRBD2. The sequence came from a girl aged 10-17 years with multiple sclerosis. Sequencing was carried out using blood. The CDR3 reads CASSHRTSGAHDTQYF. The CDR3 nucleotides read TGTGCCAGCAGCCATAGGACTAGCGGGGCACATGATACGCAGTATTTT.